This entry concerns a single T cell receptor beta chain. V gave up 0 bases and J gave up 0 bases, with 12 bases separating them. Germline-derived CDR1 and CDR2 are LNHDA and SQIVND (reference sequence). The CDR3 is 18 amino acids. This entry is derived from a study of technical replicates of blood from a few donors. The repertoire was sequenced with immunoSEQ multiplex PCR; TCRdb's copy has only in-frame clones and lacks some. Of about 91,000 clones in the sample, just under 95% were seen once. This rearrangement joins TRBV19 to TRBJ2-6; D call uncertain. The TCR comes from a human donor in good health. The sample was T cells isolated from PBMCs. Written as DNA, the CDR3 is TGTGCCAGTAGTATAGAGGCCCGATGGCACTCTGGGGCCAACGTCCTGACTTTC. As protein: CASSIEARWHSGANVLTF.